The rows below give T cell receptor beta chains drawn from one sample of a study of beta chain features in type 1 diabetes. The protocol was immunoSEQ multiplex PCR, while the TCRdb copy is restricted to in-frame clones and leaves out a portion. The sample has under 800,000 clones; roughly a sixth are singletons. The sequencing input was naive CD4+ T cells from blood. All receptors derive from a man aged 18 to 30 in good health. The CDR3 runs from the conserved cysteine through the conserved F or W. D genes are given only for firm matches. Clone size appears in some rows only: once, few, many, or a class for an expanded clone.

V	size	D	J	CDR3	DNA
TRBV9	NA	TRBD2	TRBJ2-2	CASSVARTRETYTGELFF	TGTGCCAGCAGCGTAGCCCGGACTAGAGAAACTTACACCGGGGAGCTGTTTTTT
TRBV4-3	NA	TRBD1	TRBJ2-7	CASSRGGQGGLMNEQYF	TGCGCCAGCAGCCGGGGGGGACAGGGTGGCTTGATGAACGAGCAGTACTTC
TRBV4-3	NA	NA	TRBJ1-1	CASSPEGGTEAFF	TGCGCCAGCAGCCCTGAGGGGGGCACTGAAGCTTTCTTT
TRBV7-2	NA	NA	TRBJ2-1	CASSLTRVGMDEQFF	TGTGCCAGCAGCTTAACTAGGGTAGGGATGGATGAGCAGTTCTTC
TRBV5-1	few	TRBD2	TRBJ2-5	CASRIAGGHQETQYF	TGCGCCAGCAGGATAGCGGGGGGTCACCAAGAGACCCAGTACTTC
TRBV18	NA	TRBD1	TRBJ2-7	CASLSGTGGYEQYF	TGTGCCAGCTTATCCGGGACAGGGGGCTACGAGCAGTACTTC
TRBV27	NA	TRBD1	TRBJ2-6	CASSLSIGGSWANVLTF	TGTGCCAGCAGTTTATCGATAGGGGGCTCGTGGGCCAACGTCCTGACTTTC
TRBV10-3	few	NA	TRBJ2-7	CAISRRSAGSYEQYF	TGTGCCATCAGCAGACGTTCGGCGGGCTCCTACGAGCAGTACTTC
TRBV9	few	NA	TRBJ2-7	CASSPGLLNYEQYF	TGTGCCAGCAGCCCGGGACTGCTTAACTACGAGCAGTACTTC
TRBV7-8	few	NA	TRBJ2-3	CASSLAGFTQYF	TGTGCCAGCAGCTTAGCGGGGTTCACGCAGTATTTT
TRBV6-5	NA	TRBD1	TRBJ1-1	CASSYGTGFTEAFF	TGTGCCAGCAGTTACGGGACAGGGTTCACTGAAGCTTTCTTT
TRBV6-5	NA	TRBD1	TRBJ1-5	CASSSRQGGNQPQHF	TGTGCCAGCAGTTCCCGACAGGGAGGCAATCAGCCCCAGCATTTT
TRBV7-2	NA	NA	TRBJ2-3	CASSREARATDTQYF	TGTGCCAGCAGTCGAGAGGCCAGGGCCACAGATACGCAGTATTTT
TRBV19	NA	NA	TRBJ1-2	CASSMGPGYGYTF	TGTGCCAGTAGTATGGGTCCGGGCTATGGCTACACCTTC
TRBV19	few	NA	TRBJ1-2	CASTRQNYGYTF	TGTGCCAGTACACGACAGAACTATGGCTACACCTTC
TRBV28	NA	NA	TRBJ1-2	CASLGTPNYGYTF	TGTGCCAGCTTGGGGACACCGAACTATGGCTACACCTTC
TRBV7-3	NA	NA	TRBJ2-2	CASSFTAIRNTGELFF	TGTGCCAGCAGCTTTACGGCGATAAGGAACACCGGGGAGCTGTTTTTT
TRBV7-2	few	NA	TRBJ2-7	CASSPSLYEQYF	TGTGCCAGCAGCCCCTCGCTTTACGAGCAGTACTTC
TRBV7-2	once	NA	TRBJ2-7	CASSLAAGGSYEQYF	TGTGCCAGCAGCTTAGCAGCGGGTGGCTCCTACGAGCAGTACTTC
TRBV7-9	many	NA	TRBJ2-1	CASNPQGPGFF	TGTGCCAGCAACCCACAGGGCCCGGGGTTCTTC
TRBV6-5	few	TRBD1	TRBJ2-7	CASSSTGVYEQYF	TGTGCCAGCAGTTCGACAGGGGTCTACGAGCAGTACTTC
TRBV5-1	few	NA	TRBJ2-1	CASSTPANEQFF	TGCGCCAGCAGCACCCCGGCCAATGAGCAGTTCTTC
TRBV2	NA	NA	TRBJ2-7	CASRGPSYEQYF	TGTGCCAGCAGGGGACCCTCCTACGAGCAGTACTTC
TRBV7-2	NA	TRBD2	TRBJ2-7	CASSLANLAGAHEQYF	TGTGCCAGCAGCTTAGCCAATTTAGCGGGAGCTCACGAGCAGTACTTC
TRBV6-1	few	TRBD1	TRBJ1-6	CASSVGTGRNSPLHF	TGTGCCAGCAGTGTGGGGACAGGGAGGAATTCACCCCTCCACTTT
TRBV6-6	few	NA	TRBJ1-2	CASSYSSGFTF	TGTGCCAGCAGTTACTCATCGGGTTTCACCTTC
TRBV27	NA	TRBD2	TRBJ2-7	CASSSQPGLAGIVLSYEQYF	TGTGCCAGCAGCTCACAACCGGGACTAGCGGGGATTGTACTGTCCTACGAGCAGTACTTC
TRBV2	NA	NA	TRBJ2-7	CASSEGGVKEPVRHLSYEQYF	TGTGCCAGCAGTGAAGGTGGTGTAAAGGAACCGGTGCGTCACCTTAGTTACGAGCAGTACTTC
TRBV7-9	NA	TRBD1	TRBJ2-5	CASSPGTGGWETQYF	TGTGCCAGCAGCCCCGGGACAGGGGGCTGGGAGACCCAGTACTTC